This T cell receptor (beta chain) emerged from a study of blood T cell repertoires in COVID-19. Study-level background: Both acute and convalescent COVID-19 samples were obtained from the United States, Italy and Spain.

Produced via immunoSEQ multiplex PCR; TCRdb's table is partial and in-frame only. The data contain 150,000 to 170,000 clones, around 84% of them singletons. Deletions cut 4 bases from V and 1 base from J, with 5 bases between. The germline V gene has CDR1 SGHNT and CDR2 YYREEE (reference sequence). The CDR3 runs 12 residues. The material sequenced was peripheral blood. This receptor was taken from a man of 80 years or more with acute or convalescent COVID-19. The V and J genes are TRBV5-4 and TRBJ1-1; no clear D gene. This CDR3 reads CASSHPNTEAFF. The DNA of the CDR3 is TGTGCCAGCAGCCATCCGAACACTGAAGCTTTCTTT.